The 20 T cell receptor beta chains given below trace back to one sample, sequenced in a study of blood T cells in healthy people across ages (dated by TCRdb to the mid-2010s). Receptor amplification or capture employed 5' RACE. Sequencing was carried out with an Illumina HiSeq 2500. The second PCR ran for roughly 7 to 11 cycles and used a J-beta primer mix along with a sample-barcoded 5' primer. In-frame beta chains were kept once TCRdb had trimmed the public reads at Q25 with fastp and called clones with MiXCR. One record per CDR3 amino acid sequence lists the most common genes and DNA. Counted in this sample were about 1.6 million distinct CDR3 sequences; around 36% of them appeared once. Around 11% of the sample is held by the ten biggest clonotypes. The sequencing sample was made of blood. These receptor sequences come from a woman in her twenties or thirties in good health.

Worth noting for this clonotype: A read error may account for a junction end that differs from germline. The gene calls are TRBV7-9 and TRBJ2-1; TRBD1 agrees at 8 bases. Germline V CDR1 and CDR2: SEHNR, FQNEAQ (reference sequence). The CDR3 extends over 13 amino acids. CDR3 DNA: TGTGCCAGCAGCCTTGGGACAGGTAATGGGCAGTTCTTC. Amino acids: CASSLGTGNGQFF.

The chain links TRBV28 to TRBJ2-5, with 14 bases matching TRBD2. Germline CDR1 MDHEN, CDR2 SYDVKM. The V segment lost 5 bases and the J segment 5 bases; nucleotides outside the gene matches: 7. The CDR3 runs to 16 residues. DNA of the CDR3: TGTGCCAGCAGTATCGGACTAGCGGGAGGCCGGGAGACCCAGTACTTC. This gives the protein CASSIGLAGGRETQYF.

This clonotype was seen just once. The junction does not match germline at one end; this may be a read error. The chain carries TRBV10-3 and TRBJ1-5; D ambiguous. The V gene's germline CDR1 is ENHRY and CDR2 SYGVKD. This CDR3 is 14 amino acids long. The CDR3 sequence is CAISESDPNQPRHF. DNA of the CDR3: TGTGCCATCAGTGAGTCGGATCCCAATCAGCCCCGGCATTTT.

The rearrangement links TRBV3-1 to TRBJ2-7; D perhaps matches TRBD2 (6 bases). This CDR3 is built from 14 residues. Germline-derived CDR1 and CDR2 are LGHDT and YNNKEL (reference sequence). Trimming stripped 7 bases from V and 5 bases from J, with 18 bases between. The CDR3 DNA reads as TGTGCCAGCAACCCTCCCGGTTCGGGGGACGAGCAGTACTTC. It is translated as CASNPPGSGDEQYF.

This clonotype was picked up a small number of times. J is TRBJ1-5 and V is TRBV5-1; 8 positions agree with TRBD1. The CDR3 has 15 residues. Germline assignment: CDR1 SGHRS and CDR2 YFSETQ. The trim removed 1 base at V and 4 bases at J, leaving 4 bases unmatched. The CDR3 loop reads CASSLLGQENQPQHF. Here the CDR3 DNA reads TGCGCCAGCAGCTTGCTGGGACAGGAAAATCAGCCCCAGCATTTT.

In this sample, this clonotype turned up a few times. This sequence joins TRBV3-1 and TRBJ2-3; a possible D gene is TRBD2 (5 bases). Per germline, CDR1 LGHDT and CDR2 YNNKEL (reference sequence). V was clipped by 0 bases and J by 4 bases, with 14 bases between them. The CDR3 consists of 16 residues. The CDR3 region is CASSQDVTGRADTQYF. The CDR3 DNA is TGTGCCAGCAGCCAAGATGTAACGGGAAGGGCAGATACGCAGTATTTT.

This clonotype was found once. The chain has TRBV20-1 and TRBJ2-1; 7 bases are shared with TRBD2. The CDR3 runs to 15 residues. After removal of 0 bases from V and 7 bases from J, the junction contained 9 bases not matched to a gene. The V gene's germline CDR1 is DFQATT and CDR2 SNEGSKA (reference sequence). The CDR3 sequence: CSARDLEGGQNEQFF. The CDR3 nucleotides read TGCAGTGCTAGAGATCTCGAGGGAGGGCAGAATGAGCAGTTCTTC.

The CDR3, as DNA: TGTGCCAGCAGATCCGGGGCGGGAGTGTCGCACGAGCAGTACTTC. It yields the protein CASRSGAGVSHEQYF. V and J are TRBV12-3 or TRBV12-4 and TRBJ2-7; 7 positions agree with TRBD2. CDR3 length: 15 residues. Losses at the gene ends were 6 bases for V and 5 bases for J; bases not matched to a gene: 13.

This clonotype was detected a few times. The chain couples TRBV7-9 to TRBJ2-7; TRBD2 might be the D (5 bases). This CDR3 comprises 17 residues. Between the trimmed V and J ends, which lost 5 bases and 5 bases, there was a span of 25 bases. From germline, CDR1 is SEHNR and CDR2 FQNEAQ (reference sequence). CDR3 bases: TGTGCCAGCAGCAAAAACCCCCCCTCCGTAGCCGGGGACGAGCAGTACTTC. It specifies CASSKNPPSVAGDEQYF.

The chain recombines TRBV11-2 with TRBJ1-1, with a weak D call TRBD1 (5 bases). Germline lookup yields CDR1 SGHAT and CDR2 FQNNGV. V dropped 0 bases and J dropped 4 bases, with 15 bases sitting between them. CDR3 length equals 16 residues. The CDR3 region is CASSLEVGGFGTEAFF. DNA for the CDR3: TGTGCCAGCAGCTTAGAGGTCGGGGGGTTCGGCACTGAAGCTTTCTTT.

V gene TRBV5-1 combines with J gene TRBJ1-2; possible D gene TRBD1, 6 bases. CDR3 length: 15 residues. The V and J ends lost 1 base and 4 bases respectively, with 14 bases between them. Germline loops: CDR1 SGHRS, CDR2 YFSETQ. The CDR3 loop reads CASSLTGLGGYGYTF. In DNA, the CDR3 is TGCGCCAGCAGCTTGACAGGACTAGGGGGCTATGGCTACACCTTC.

The rearrangement joins TRBV27 to TRBJ2-1, with D tentatively TRBD2 (7 bases). CDR1 MNHEY and CDR2 SMNVEV come from the germline V gene (reference sequence). Trimming cost V 5 bases and J 7 bases, with 21 bases left between them. The CDR3 is made up of 16 amino acids. The CDR3 is CASSPPRGGAWNEQFF. Here the CDR3 DNA reads TGTGCCAGCAGTCCCCCACGCGGGGGCGCGTGGAATGAGCAGTTCTTC.

This clonotype was counted a few times. The DNA of the CDR3 is TGCGCCAGCAGCTCTAGCGGAGAGACCTACGAGCAGTACTTC. Its translation: CASSSSGETYEQYF. The genes are TRBV5-1 and TRBJ2-7; TRBD2 aligns across 7 bases. The CDR3 extends over 14 amino acids. CDR1 and CDR2 (germline): SGHRS, YFSETQ. With 3 bases clipped from V and 2 bases from J, the junction kept 5 bases outside the gene matches.

This chain links TRBV2 with TRBJ2-1, with a tentative D call TRBD1 (6 bases). CDR1 and CDR2 (germline): SNHLY, FYNNEI. The V end lost 1 base, the J end lost 4 bases, and 8 bases lay between the germline ends. The CDR3 is 14 amino acids. The CDR3 DNA reads TGTGCCAGCAGTGAAGACGGGACATACAATGAGCAGTTCTTC. This codes for CASSEDGTYNEQFF.

This clonotype was seen a few times. The chain joins TRBV5-5 to TRBJ2-2, with unresolved D. V was clipped by 0 bases and J by 4 bases, with 7 bases between them. Germline assignment: CDR1 SGHKS and CDR2 YYEKEE (reference sequence). The CDR3 loop spans 14 amino acids. CDR3 protein: CASSLAPSTGELFF. CDR3 DNA sequence: TGTGCCAGCAGCTTGGCCCCTTCCACCGGGGAGCTGTTTTTT.

The V and J genes are TRBV20-1 and TRBJ1-4; 11 bases are shared with TRBD1. This CDR3 has 15 residues. With V trimmed by 6 bases and J by 7 bases, 10 bases remained unmatched. Per germline, CDR1 DFQATT and CDR2 SNEGSKA (reference sequence). The chain's CDR3 is CSALTSGTGGEKLFF. In nucleotides, the CDR3 is TGCAGTGCATTGACTTCCGGGACAGGGGGTGAAAAACTGTTTTTT.

This clonotype was detected a few times. CDR3 DNA sequence: TGTGCCAGCAGCAAAAGTGGGGGGGGCTCCTACAATGAGCAGTTCTTC. Amino acids: CASSKSGGGSYNEQFF. This chain joins TRBV7-9 and TRBJ2-1; 7 nucleotides match TRBD2. V shed 5 bases, J shed 0 bases, and the junction held 7 bases outside the gene matches. The CDR3 totals 16 residues. From germline, CDR1 is SEHNR and CDR2 FQNEAQ (reference sequence).

The chain uses TRBV30 and TRBJ1-6, with 8 bases fitting TRBD1. The CDR3 runs 16 residues. CDR1 is GTSNPN and CDR2 is SVGIG in the germline V gene (reference sequence). V dropped 5 bases and J dropped 0; count of bases not matched to a gene: 6. CDR3 in amino acids: CAWRRDRSSYNSPLHF. The CDR3, as DNA: TGTGCCTGGCGGAGGGACAGGAGCTCCTATAATTCACCCCTCCACTTT. The complete variable domain, with remaining parts taken from reference TRBV30 and TRBJ1-6, reads SQTIHQWPATLVQPVGSPLSLECTVEGTSNPNLYWYRQAAGRGLQLLFYSVGIGQISSEVPQNLSASRPQDRQFILSSKKLLLSDSGFYLCAWRRDRSSYNSPLHFGNGTRLTVT.

This clonotype turned up a few times. The chain employs TRBV6-4 and TRBJ2-3, with 11 bases fitting TRBD2. Germline CDR1 and CDR2: MRHNA and SNTAGT. Germline trimming cut 3 bases from V and 3 bases from J; bases unmatched to any gene: 8. The CDR3 is 17 amino acids. CDR3 sequence (DNA): TGTGCCAGCAGTGATCATAGCGGGGGGGCCCTGACAGATACGCAGTATTTT. Residues: CASSDHSGGALTDTQYF.

Concerning this clonotype itself: The junction departs from the called germline gene at one end, perhaps through a read error. The chain combines TRBV5-1 with TRBJ1-6; D unresolved. The CDR3 is 15 residues long. CDR1 and CDR2 (germline): SGHRS, YFSETQ. CDR3 region: CASSLRETYNSSLHF. In DNA form, the CDR3 reads TGCGCCAGCAGCTTACGGGAGACCTATAATTCATCCCTCCACTTT.